The text below deals with one T cell receptor (beta chain). 5'RACE template switching with UMIs generated TCR beta cDNA. TCRdb processed the 5' RACE reads again and assigns one entry to each CDR3 protein, with no DNA. The sample totals some 450,000 distinct CDR3 sequences. This record belongs to a study of T cells expressing NK-cell markers. Study-level information: The study drew TCR beta repertoires from sorted CD3+CD56+NKG2C+, CD3+CD56+NKG2C- and CD3+CD56-NKG2C+ T cells.

The germline CDR1 and CDR2 sequences are SNHLY and FYNNEI. This CDR3 region has 11 residues. Sequencing was performed on blood T cells: a sorted CD56 or NKG2C T cell subset, CD4+ or CD8+ T cells, or bulk PBMC T cells (not recorded which). This TCR was recovered from a woman aged 18 to 75 in good health. The V and J genes are TRBV2 and TRBJ2-5. CDR3: CASSGAETQYF.